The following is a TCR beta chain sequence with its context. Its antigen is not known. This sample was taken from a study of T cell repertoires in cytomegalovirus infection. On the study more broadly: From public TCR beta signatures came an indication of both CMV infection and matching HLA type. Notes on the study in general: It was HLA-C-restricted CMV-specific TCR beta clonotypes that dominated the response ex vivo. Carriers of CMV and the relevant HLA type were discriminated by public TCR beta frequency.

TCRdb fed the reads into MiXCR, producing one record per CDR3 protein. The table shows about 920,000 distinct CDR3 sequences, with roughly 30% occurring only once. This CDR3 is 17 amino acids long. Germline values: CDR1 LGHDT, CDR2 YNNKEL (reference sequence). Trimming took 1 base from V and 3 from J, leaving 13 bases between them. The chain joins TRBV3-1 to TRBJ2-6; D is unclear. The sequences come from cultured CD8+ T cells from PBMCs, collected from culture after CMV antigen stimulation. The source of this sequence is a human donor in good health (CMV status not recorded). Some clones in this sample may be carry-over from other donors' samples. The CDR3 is CASSQGRPAGGANVLTF. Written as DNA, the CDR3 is TGTGCCAGCAGCCAAGGGCGTCCCGCTGGTGGGGCCAACGTCCTGACTTTC.